The TCR beta chain described here comes from a study of blood T cells in healthy people across ages. Primed by a sample-barcoded 5' primer and a J-beta primer mix, a second PCR proceeded for 7 to 11 cycles. TCRdb called the 5' RACE reads again in MiXCR, with one record for every CDR3 protein. The sample yields some 900,000 distinct CDR3 sequences, 25% to 35% seen once. Each sample yielded at least 7 million isolated PBMCs. This receptor was obtained from an elderly woman in good health. The sequenced sample was blood.

Here the CDR3 reads CASGYGGFYEQYF. Here the CDR3 DNA reads TGTGCCAGCGGCTATGGGGGTTTCTACGAGCAGTACTTC. The rearrangement links TRBV7-9 to TRBJ2-7; D possibly matches TRBD1 or TRBD2 (5 bases each). V gave up 8 bases and J gave up 3 bases, with 14 bases separating them. The CDR3 length is 13 residues. The germline V gene encodes CDR1 SEHNR and CDR2 FQNEAQ (reference sequence). Full variable domain (outside the CDR3, taken from reference TRBV7-9 and TRBJ2-7): DTGVSQNPRHKITKRGQNVTFRCDPISEHNRLYWYRQTLGQGPEFLTYFQNEAQLEKSRLLSDRFSAERPKGSFSTLEIQRTEQGDSAMYLCASGYGGFYEQYFGPGTRLTVT.